Sequencing of this T cell receptor (beta chain) was carried out in a study of radiotherapy plus CTLA-4 blockade in lung cancer. Study context: Objective responses emerged in about 20% of patients, and roughly 28% attained disease control. Study-level points and caveats: Expansion of tumor-derived TCR clones was observed in blood after radiotherapy plus ipilimumab. It was early blood T cell clone dynamics, with interferon-beta, that reportedly best predicted response.

TCRdb keeps only in-frame clones here, not all; method: immunoSEQ multiplex PCR. The profile covers about 15,000 clones, with around 67% appearing a single time and about half taken by the ten largest. Chemo-refractory metastatic non-small-cell lung cancer patients were treated with focal radiation plus CTLA-4 blockade with ipilimumab. The CDR3 length is 15 residues. J gave up 4 bases and V 3 bases, and 6 bases lay outside the gene matches. From germline, CDR1 is SGHRS and CDR2 YFSETQ. Concerning this clone itself: Its antigen is unidentified.

This sequence joins TRBV5-1 and TRBJ1-1; 10 nucleotides align to TRBD1. This TCR derives from a human donor with non-small cell lung cancer whose response to radiotherapy plus ipilimumab could not be evaluated. Material: peripheral blood, obtained from a patient treated with radiotherapy plus ipilimumab. This chain's CDR3 is CASSSGQGVGTEAFF. In nucleotides, the CDR3 is TGCGCCAGCAGCTCCGGACAGGGGGTAGGCACTGAAGCTTTCTTT.